This record concerns one T cell receptor beta chain sequence. Its antigen is unknown. Several immunoSEQ 96-well plates shared each subset's DNA, each plate a replicate. Assay: immunoSEQ multiplex PCR; the TCRdb copy retains only in-frame clones and omits some. Of 640,000 or so clones in the sample, less than 80% were seen once. This sample stems from a study of shared clonotypes between healthy human individuals. Findings of the study overall: Only blood underwent sampling, and tissue repertoires likely differ. Naive subsets usually exceeded memory subsets in estimated richness.

The donors, all of them Caucasian adults, lived in Nashville, Tennessee. This CDR3 spans 19 amino acids. Germline values: CDR1 SGHDN, CDR2 FVKESK. V lost 3 bases, J lost 1 base, and 12 bases stayed unmatched. The gene calls are TRBV14 and TRBJ2-6; 7 bases line up with TRBD1. Sequencing input: memory CD4+ T cells sorted from blood. Subset given: CD45RA-negative fraction. The receptor was derived from a woman aged 30 to 39 in good health. CDR3 bases: TGTGCCAGCAGCCAGCGCGCGACCGGGACAGTATCTGGGGCCAACGTCCTGACTTTC. This gives the protein CASSQRATGTVSGANVLTF.